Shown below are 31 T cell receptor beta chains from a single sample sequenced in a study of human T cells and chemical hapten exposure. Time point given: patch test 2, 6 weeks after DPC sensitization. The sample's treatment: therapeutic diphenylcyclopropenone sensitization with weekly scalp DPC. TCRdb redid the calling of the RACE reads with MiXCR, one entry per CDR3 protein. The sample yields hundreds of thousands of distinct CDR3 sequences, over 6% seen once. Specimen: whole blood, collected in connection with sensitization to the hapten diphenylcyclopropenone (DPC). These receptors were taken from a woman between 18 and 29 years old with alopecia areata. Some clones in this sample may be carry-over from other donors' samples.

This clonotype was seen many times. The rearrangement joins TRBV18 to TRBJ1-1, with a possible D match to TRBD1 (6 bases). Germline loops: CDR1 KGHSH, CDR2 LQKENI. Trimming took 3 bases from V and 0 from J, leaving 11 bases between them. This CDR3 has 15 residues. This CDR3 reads CASSPPTGMNTEAFF. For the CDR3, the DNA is TGTGCCAGCTCACCGCCCACAGGGATGAACACTGAAGCTTTCTTT.

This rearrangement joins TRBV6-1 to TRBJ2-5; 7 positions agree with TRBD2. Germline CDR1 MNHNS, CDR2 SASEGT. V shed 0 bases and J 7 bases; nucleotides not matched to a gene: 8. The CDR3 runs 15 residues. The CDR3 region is CASSEALGGYGTQYF. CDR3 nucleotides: TGTGCCAGCAGTGAAGCGCTGGGAGGGTACGGGACCCAGTACTTC.

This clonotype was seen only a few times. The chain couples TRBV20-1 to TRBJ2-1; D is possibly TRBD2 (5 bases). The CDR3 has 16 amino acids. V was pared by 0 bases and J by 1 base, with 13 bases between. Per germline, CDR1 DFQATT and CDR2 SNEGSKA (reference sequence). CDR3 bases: TGCAGTGCTAGAGATATGAGGGTTCTGTCCTACAATGAGCAGTTCTTC. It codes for CSARDMRVLSYNEQFF.

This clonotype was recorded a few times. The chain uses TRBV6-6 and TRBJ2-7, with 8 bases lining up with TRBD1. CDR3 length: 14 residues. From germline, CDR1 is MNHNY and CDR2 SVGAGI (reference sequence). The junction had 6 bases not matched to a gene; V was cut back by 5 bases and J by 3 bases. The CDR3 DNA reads TGTGCCAGCAGTAGACAGGGGTGGAGCTACGAGCAGTACTTC. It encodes CASSRQGWSYEQYF.

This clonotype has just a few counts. The CDR3 coding sequence is TGTGCCAGCAGCCCGCCCTGGAACGAGCAGTACTTC. Residues: CASSPPWNEQYF. The chain combines TRBV7-9 with TRBJ2-7; D is undetermined. The CDR3 spans 12 residues. From germline, CDR1 is SEHNR and CDR2 FQNEAQ (reference sequence). V dropped 5 bases and J dropped 5 bases, with 10 bases sitting between them.

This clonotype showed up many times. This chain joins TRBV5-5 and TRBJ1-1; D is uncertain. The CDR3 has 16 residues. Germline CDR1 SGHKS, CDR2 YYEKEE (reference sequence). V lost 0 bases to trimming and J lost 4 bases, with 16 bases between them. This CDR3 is CASSLGSPLRGTEAFF. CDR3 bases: TGTGCCAGCAGCTTGGGCAGCCCACTCAGAGGCACTGAAGCTTTCTTT.

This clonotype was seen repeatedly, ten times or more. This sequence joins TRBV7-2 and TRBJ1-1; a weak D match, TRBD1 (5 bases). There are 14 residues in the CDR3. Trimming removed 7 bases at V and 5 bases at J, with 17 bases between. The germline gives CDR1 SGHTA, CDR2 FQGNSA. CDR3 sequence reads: CASKSGQGGTEAFF. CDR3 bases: TGTGCCAGCAAGAGCGGTCAGGGAGGTACTGAAGCTTTCTTT.

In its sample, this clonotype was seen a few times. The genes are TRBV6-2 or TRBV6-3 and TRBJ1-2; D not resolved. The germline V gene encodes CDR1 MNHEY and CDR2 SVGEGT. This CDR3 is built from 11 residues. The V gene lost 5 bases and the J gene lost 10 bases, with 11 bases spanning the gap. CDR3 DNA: TGTGCCAGCAGTCCGGGATCCTTCTACACCTTC. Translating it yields CASSPGSFYTF.

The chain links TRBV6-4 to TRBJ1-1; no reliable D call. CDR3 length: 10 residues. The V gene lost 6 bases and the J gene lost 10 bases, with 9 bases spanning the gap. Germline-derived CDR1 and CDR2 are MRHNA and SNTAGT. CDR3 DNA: TGTGCCAGCAGAGCCTTAGGAGCTTTCTTT. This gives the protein CASRALGAFF.

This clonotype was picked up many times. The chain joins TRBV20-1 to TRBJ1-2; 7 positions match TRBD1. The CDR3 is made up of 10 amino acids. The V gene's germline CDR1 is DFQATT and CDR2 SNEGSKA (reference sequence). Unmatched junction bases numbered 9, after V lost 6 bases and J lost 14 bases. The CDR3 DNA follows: TGCAGTGCCAGCCAGACAGGGTTTACCTTC. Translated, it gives CSASQTGFTF.

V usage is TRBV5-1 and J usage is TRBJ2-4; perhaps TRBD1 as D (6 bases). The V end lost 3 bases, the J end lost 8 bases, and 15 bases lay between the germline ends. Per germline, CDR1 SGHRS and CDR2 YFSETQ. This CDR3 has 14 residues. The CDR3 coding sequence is TGCGCCAGCAGCTCAGGGGAACTTTGGGACATTCAGTACTTC. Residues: CASSSGELWDIQYF.

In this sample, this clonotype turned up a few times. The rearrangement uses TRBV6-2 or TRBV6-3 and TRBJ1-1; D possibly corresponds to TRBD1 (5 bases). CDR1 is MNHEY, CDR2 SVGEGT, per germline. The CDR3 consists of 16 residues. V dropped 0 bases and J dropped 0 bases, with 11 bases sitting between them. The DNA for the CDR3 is TGTGCCAGCAGTTACTCGACGGGCAGGGTGAACACTGAAGCTTTCTTT. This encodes CASSYSTGRVNTEAFF.

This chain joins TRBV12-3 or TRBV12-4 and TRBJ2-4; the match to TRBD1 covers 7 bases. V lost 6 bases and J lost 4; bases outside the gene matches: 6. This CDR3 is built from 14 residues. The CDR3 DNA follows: TGTGCCAGCAGATTACAGGGGTTTAAAAACATTCAGTACTTC. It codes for CASRLQGFKNIQYF.

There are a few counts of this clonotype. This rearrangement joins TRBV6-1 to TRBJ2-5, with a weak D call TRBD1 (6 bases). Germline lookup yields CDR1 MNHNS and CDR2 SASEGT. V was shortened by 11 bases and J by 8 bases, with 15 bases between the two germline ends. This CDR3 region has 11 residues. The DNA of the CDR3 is TGTGCCTCACAGGGCTCCCTCACCCAGTACTTC. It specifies CASQGSLTQYF.

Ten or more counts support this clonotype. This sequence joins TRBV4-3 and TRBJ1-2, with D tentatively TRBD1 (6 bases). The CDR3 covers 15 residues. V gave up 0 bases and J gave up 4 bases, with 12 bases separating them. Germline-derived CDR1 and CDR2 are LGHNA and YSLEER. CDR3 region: CASSQDRGMSYGYTF. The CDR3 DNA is TGCGCCAGCAGCCAAGACAGGGGAATGAGCTATGGCTACACCTTC.

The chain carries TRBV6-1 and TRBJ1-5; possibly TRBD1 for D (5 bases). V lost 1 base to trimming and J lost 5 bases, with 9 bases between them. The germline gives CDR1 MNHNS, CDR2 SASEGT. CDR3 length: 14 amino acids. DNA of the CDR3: TGTGCCAGCAGTGAAGGTTCGGGGGATCAGCCCCAGCATTTT. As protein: CASSEGSGDQPQHF.

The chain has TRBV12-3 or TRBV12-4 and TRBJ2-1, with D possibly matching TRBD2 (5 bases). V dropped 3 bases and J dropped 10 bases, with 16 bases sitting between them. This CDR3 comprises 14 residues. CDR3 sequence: CASSFYGVRGEQFF. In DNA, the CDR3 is TGTGCCAGCAGTTTCTACGGGGTCCGGGGAGAGCAGTTCTTC.

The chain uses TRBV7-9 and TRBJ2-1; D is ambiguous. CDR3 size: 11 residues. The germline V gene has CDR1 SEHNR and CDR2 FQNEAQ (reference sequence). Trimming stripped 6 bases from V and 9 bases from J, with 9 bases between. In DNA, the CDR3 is TGTGCCAGCAGTCTACGTAGTGAGCAGTTCTTC. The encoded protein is CASSLRSEQFF.

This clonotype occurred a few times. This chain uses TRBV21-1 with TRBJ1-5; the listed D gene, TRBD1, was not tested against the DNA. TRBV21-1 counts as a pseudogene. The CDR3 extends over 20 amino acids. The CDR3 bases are TGTGCCAGCAGCTCTATCGGACAGGTCCCGGACGGTGTACTCAATCAGCCCCAGCATTTT. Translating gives CASSSIGQVPDGVLNQPQHF.

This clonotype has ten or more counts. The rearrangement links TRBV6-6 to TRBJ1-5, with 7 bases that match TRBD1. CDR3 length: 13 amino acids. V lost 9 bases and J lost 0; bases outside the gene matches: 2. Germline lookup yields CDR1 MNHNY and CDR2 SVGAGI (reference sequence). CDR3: CARGGFSNQPQHF. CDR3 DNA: TGTGCCAGAGGGGGCTTTAGCAATCAGCCCCAGCATTTT.

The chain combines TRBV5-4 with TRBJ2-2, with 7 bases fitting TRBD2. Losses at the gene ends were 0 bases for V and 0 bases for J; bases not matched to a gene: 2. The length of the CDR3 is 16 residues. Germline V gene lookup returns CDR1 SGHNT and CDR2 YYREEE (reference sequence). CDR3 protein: CASSLASGSNTGELFF. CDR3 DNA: TGTGCCAGCAGCTTGGCTAGCGGTTCGAACACCGGGGAGCTGTTTTTT.

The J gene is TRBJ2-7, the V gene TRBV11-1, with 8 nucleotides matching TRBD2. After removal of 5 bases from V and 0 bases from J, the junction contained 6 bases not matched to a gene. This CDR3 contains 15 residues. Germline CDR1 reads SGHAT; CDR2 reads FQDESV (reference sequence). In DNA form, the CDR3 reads TGTGCCAGCAGCCCCACGGGGGGGGGCTCCTACGAGCAGTACTTC. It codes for CASSPTGGGSYEQYF.

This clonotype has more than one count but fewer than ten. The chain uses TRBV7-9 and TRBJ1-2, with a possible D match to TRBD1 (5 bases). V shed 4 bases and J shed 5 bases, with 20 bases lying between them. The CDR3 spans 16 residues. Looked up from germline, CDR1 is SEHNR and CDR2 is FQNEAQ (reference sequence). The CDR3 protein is CASSSAPHGDLYGYTF. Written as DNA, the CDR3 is TGTGCCAGCAGCTCAGCGCCCCACGGGGACCTTTATGGCTACACCTTC.

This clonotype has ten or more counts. In DNA form, the CDR3 reads TGTGCCAGCAACTCGTACGATAACTATGGCTACACCTTC. Translation gives CASNSYDNYGYTF. The chain recombines TRBV6-6 with TRBJ1-2; D remains ambiguous. This CDR3 has 13 amino acids. Germline V CDR1 and CDR2: MNHNY, SVGAGI (reference sequence). V lost 7 bases and J lost 1, with 10 bases in between.

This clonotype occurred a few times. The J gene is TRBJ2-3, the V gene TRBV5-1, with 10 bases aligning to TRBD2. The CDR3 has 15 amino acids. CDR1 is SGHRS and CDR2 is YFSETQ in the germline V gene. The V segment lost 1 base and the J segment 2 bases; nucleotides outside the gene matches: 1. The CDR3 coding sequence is TGCGCCAGCAGCTTGACTAGCGGGGACACAGATACGCAGTATTTT. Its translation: CASSLTSGDTDTQYF.

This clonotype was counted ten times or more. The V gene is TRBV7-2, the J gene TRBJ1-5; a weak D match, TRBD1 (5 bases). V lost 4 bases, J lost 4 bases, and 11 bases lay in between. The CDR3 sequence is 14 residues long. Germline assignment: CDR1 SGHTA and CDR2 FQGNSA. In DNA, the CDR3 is TGTGCCAGCAGCTATGGGGCAGTAAATCAGCCCCAGCATTTT. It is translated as CASSYGAVNQPQHF.

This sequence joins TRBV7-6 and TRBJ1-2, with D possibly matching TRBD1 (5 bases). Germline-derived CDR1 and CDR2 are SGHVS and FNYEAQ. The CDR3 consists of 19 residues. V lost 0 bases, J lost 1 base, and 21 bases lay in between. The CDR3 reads CASSLATMGPLHFNYGYTF. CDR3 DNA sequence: TGTGCCAGCAGCTTAGCCACTATGGGACCTCTTCACTTTAACTATGGCTACACCTTC.

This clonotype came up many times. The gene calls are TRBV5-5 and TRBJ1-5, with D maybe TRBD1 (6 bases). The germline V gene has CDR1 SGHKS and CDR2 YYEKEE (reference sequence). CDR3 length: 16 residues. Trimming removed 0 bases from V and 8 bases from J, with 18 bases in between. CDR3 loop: CASSLGSITGMEPQHF. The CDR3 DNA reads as TGTGCCAGCAGCTTGGGCTCTATTACAGGGATGGAGCCCCAGCATTTT.

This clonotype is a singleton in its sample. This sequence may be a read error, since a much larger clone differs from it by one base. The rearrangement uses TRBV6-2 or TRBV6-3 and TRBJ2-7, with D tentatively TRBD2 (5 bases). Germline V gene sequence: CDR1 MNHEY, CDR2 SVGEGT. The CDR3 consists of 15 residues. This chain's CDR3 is CASSSLTGNPYEQCF. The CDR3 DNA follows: TGTGCCAGCAGTTCCCTTACGGGGAATCCCTACGAGCAGTGCTTC.

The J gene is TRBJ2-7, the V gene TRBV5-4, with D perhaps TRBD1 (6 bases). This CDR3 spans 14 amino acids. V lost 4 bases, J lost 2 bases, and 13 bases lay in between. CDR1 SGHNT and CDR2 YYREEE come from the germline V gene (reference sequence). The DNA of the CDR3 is TGTGCCAGCAGCCGGGCAGGGGCAGCCTACGAGCAGTACTTC. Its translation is CASSRAGAAYEQYF.

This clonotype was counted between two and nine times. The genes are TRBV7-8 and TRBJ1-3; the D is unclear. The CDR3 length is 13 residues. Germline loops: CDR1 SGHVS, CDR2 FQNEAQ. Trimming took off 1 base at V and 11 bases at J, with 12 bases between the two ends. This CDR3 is CASSLGGATAIYF. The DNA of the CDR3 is TGTGCCAGCAGCTTAGGGGGAGCCACGGCCATATATTTT.